The clone carrying this T cell receptor (beta chain) was counted many times. The antigen remains undetermined. The data originate from a study of T cells in Graves' hyperthyroidism and ophthalmopathy. Across the whole study: Peripheral blood was obtained at initial diagnosis, preceding any treatment. Study-level results: Blood also carried most thyroid clonotypes expanded above 0.001. A model of 13 V-J pairs discriminated ophthalmopathy from stable hyperthyroidism.

Using RNA transcripts as the source, TCR beta CDR3 regions were amplified. RT-PCR in the first round (using the HTBI primer set) targeted the TCR CDR3. Each CDR3 protein gets one entry after TCRdb re-called the multiplex PCR reads with MiXCR. The data contain 550,000 to 850,000 distinct CDR3 sequences, around 20% of them singletons. Aged 18 to 65, the patients had hyperthyroidism that was newly diagnosed and had lasted under 2 months. J lost 0 bases, V lost 5 bases, and 18 bases had no gene match. This CDR3 has 19 residues. CDR1 is MNHNS and CDR2 is SASEGT in the germline V gene. The source material was blood. This clonotype was sampled from a woman aged 50 to 65 with Graves' hyperthyroidism that later progressed to Graves' ophthalmopathy. V gene TRBV6-1 combines with J gene TRBJ1-1, with 7 nucleotides matching TRBD1. CDR3 nucleotide sequence: TGTGCCAGCAGTCTAGACCGACAGGGCTCATTCTTAATGAACACTGAAGCTTTCTTT. This sequence encodes CASSLDRQGSFLMNTEAFF.